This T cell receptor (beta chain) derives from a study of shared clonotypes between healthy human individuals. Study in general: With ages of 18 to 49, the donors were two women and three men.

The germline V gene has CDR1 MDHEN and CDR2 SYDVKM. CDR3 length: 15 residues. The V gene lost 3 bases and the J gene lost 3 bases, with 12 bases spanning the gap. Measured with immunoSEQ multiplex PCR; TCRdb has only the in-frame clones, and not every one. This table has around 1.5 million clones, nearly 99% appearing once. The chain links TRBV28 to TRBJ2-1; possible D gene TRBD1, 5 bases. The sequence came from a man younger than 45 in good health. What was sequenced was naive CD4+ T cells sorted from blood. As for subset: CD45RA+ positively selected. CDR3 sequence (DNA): TGTGCCAGCAGTTTTGGGGCGCCGAGCTACAATGAGCAGTTCTTC. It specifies CASSFGAPSYNEQFF.